This T cell receptor (beta chain) was recorded in a study of T cells in narcolepsy. Study-level results: Autoreactive clonotypes reportedly recurred in blood of same and different patients, not controls. Autoreactive HCRT-specific and TRIB2-specific clonotypes were marked in same-patient CSF-versus-blood CD4+ comparisons.

Some clones are missing from TCRdb's copy, which holds only in-frame ones; the method was immunoSEQ multiplex PCR. The table has fewer than 40,000 clones, about 80% seen once; the top ten hold roughly 1.3%. Of note for this clone: The antigen remains unidentified.

CDR3 length equals 15 residues. Trimming at V came to 5 bases and at J to 6 bases, leaving 7 bases not matched to a gene. CDR1 and CDR2 (germline): SGHRS, YFSETQ. This chain joins TRBV5-1 and TRBJ2-2; 10 nucleotides match TRBD1. Sample: CD45RA- memory CD4+ T cells from PBMCs. This TCR derives from a human donor with narcolepsy. The CDR3 DNA reads TGCGCCAGCAGGACAGGGGGCGATCGGCCCGGGGAGCTGTTTTTT. It encodes CASRTGGDRPGELFF. Supplemented by reference TRBV5-1 and TRBJ2-2, the full variable domain reads KAGVTQTPRYLIKTRGQQVTLSCSPISGHRSVSWYQQTPGQGLQFLFEYFSETQRNKGNFPGRFSGRQFSNSRSEMNVSTLELGDSALYLCASRTGGDRPGELFFGEGSRLTVL.